These 24 T cell receptor beta chains came from one sample sequenced in a study of prognosis after radiotherapy for stage I lung cancer (dated by TCRdb to the early 2020s). The sample was run on an Illumina HiSeq 3000. Two rounds of multiplex PCR on genomic DNA were used to amplify the TCR beta CDR3 region. In the first round of PCR, primers specific to each TRBV and TRBJ gene were used, and the primer sequences are filed in Chinese patent CN105087789A. TCRdb redid the processing of the public reads, applying fastp at Q25 and MiXCR, and retained in-frame beta chains. A single entry per CDR3 protein holds the most common genes and DNA from its merged rows. The sample includes about 36,000 distinct CDR3 sequences, with about 32% observed a single time. Together, the top ten hold around 30% of the sample. This sample comprised PBMCs, obtained before or after stereotactic body radiation therapy (not recorded which). Receptors originate from a donor over 45 with non-small cell lung cancer.

Points on this clonotype: A read error is likely here: a far larger clone is one base away. The chain recombines TRBV6-8 with TRBJ2-2; D gene unclear. The germline V gene has CDR1 MNHGY and CDR2 SAAAGT. The CDR3 extends over 13 amino acids. This CDR3 reads CVSSPMASGELFF. The CDR3 region has the DNA TGTGTCAGCAGTCCCATGGCTTCCGGGGAGCTGTTTTTT.

This clonotype has at least ten counts. DNA for the CDR3: TGTGCCAGCAGTCCCATCCAAAGGGGCGAGCAGTACTTC. It codes for CASSPIQRGEQYF. The chain links TRBV12-3 or TRBV12-4 to TRBJ2-7; possibly TRBD1 for D (5 bases). Trimming pared 5 bases from V and 6 bases from J, leaving 14 bases between. The CDR3 is 13 residues long.

To note about this clonotype: This may stem from a read error, because a much larger clone lies one nucleotide away. No conserved phenylalanine or tryptophan is present at the end of the CDR3, so a read error is the likely explanation. CDR3 in DNA: TGTGCCAGCAGCTTAAATGAGGGAAGGGTCACTGAAGCTTTCCTT. It codes for CASSLNEGRVTEAFL. The chain has TRBV7-9 and TRBJ1-1; D uncertain. Looked up from germline, CDR1 is SEHNR and CDR2 is FQNEAQ (reference sequence). The CDR3 totals 15 residues. Trimming cost V 2 bases and J 4 bases, with 14 bases left between them.

This clonotype was seen repeatedly, ten times or more. This sequence joins TRBV12-3 or TRBV12-4 and TRBJ2-7; D is undetermined. The V end was cut by 3 bases, the J end by 5 bases, with 5 bases between. The CDR3 runs to 11 residues. The CDR3 spells CASSLVNEQYF. As DNA, the CDR3 is TGTGCCAGCAGTTTGGTGAACGAGCAGTACTTC.

V and J are TRBV7-9 and TRBJ2-2; perhaps TRBD2 as D (5 bases). The CDR3 consists of 15 residues. V shed 3 bases and J shed 3 bases, with 11 bases lying between them. Germline V lookup: CDR1 SEHNR, CDR2 FQNEAQ (reference sequence). CDR3: CASSFWESDTGELFF. CDR3 coding DNA: TGTGCCAGCAGCTTCTGGGAGTCGGACACCGGGGAGCTGTTTTTT.

Details on this clonotype: A far larger clone is just one base off, so this is likely a read error. The rearrangement uses TRBV30 and TRBJ2-7, with a possible D match to TRBD1 (6 bases). This CDR3 has 12 residues. The germline V and J ends were trimmed by 8 bases and 2 bases, with 13 bases remaining between them. Per germline, CDR1 GTSNPN and CDR2 SVGIG (reference sequence). This CDR3 reads CASSKGAYEQYF. CDR3 coding DNA: TGTGCCAGCAGCAAGGGGGCCTACGAGCAGTACTTC.

On this clonotype: This may arise from a read error, as a much more abundant clone is one base away. The V call is TRBV7-6, the J call TRBJ2-5; the match to TRBD1 covers 11 bases. This CDR3 spans 15 amino acids. The germline V gene encodes CDR1 SGHVS and CDR2 FNYEAQ. Trimming removed 6 bases from V and 2 bases from J; junction bases left unmatched: 5. DNA of the CDR3: TGTGCCAGCAGTCCGGACAGGGGGCTACAAGAGACCCAGTACTTC. Translation: CASSPDRGLQETQYF.

This clonotype was counted ten times or more. The genes are TRBV24-1 and TRBJ2-3, with unresolved D. The CDR3 loop spans 13 amino acids. Germline-derived CDR1 and CDR2 are KGHDR and SFDVKD. V was clipped by 5 bases and J by 5 bases, with 10 bases between them. The CDR3 spells CATSVLNVDTQYF. The CDR3, as DNA: TGTGCCACCAGTGTGCTAAACGTAGATACGCAGTATTTT.

This clonotype appeared many times. The V call is TRBV28, the J call TRBJ2-3; 8 bases match TRBD2. This CDR3 has 15 amino acids. Per germline, CDR1 MDHEN and CDR2 SYDVKM. The ends lost 6 bases at V and 0 bases at J; junction bases unmatched: 5. CDR3 DNA sequence: TGTGCCAGCAGCCGGGGGGGACCGAGCACAGATACGCAGTATTTT. Translated, it gives CASSRGGPSTDTQYF.

This clonotype was seen repeatedly, ten times or more. This chain connects TRBV19 to TRBJ2-2; no clear D gene. The ends were cut back, 2 bases at V and 4 bases at J, with 8 bases in the middle. Germline lookup yields CDR1 LNHDA and CDR2 SQIVND (reference sequence). This CDR3 comprises 14 residues. The CDR3 is CASSITSSTGELFF. The CDR3 DNA sequence: TGTGCCAGTAGTATAACCAGCAGCACCGGGGAGCTGTTTTTT.

This chain joins TRBV7-8 and TRBJ2-3; D may be TRBD2 (6 bases). Germline CDR1 and CDR2: SGHVS and FQNEAQ. The CDR3 extends over 18 amino acids. V was clipped by 0 bases and J by 0 bases, with 16 bases between them. The CDR3 region is CASSLAISGVGSTDTQYF. In DNA form, the CDR3 reads TGTGCCAGCAGCTTAGCGATTAGCGGTGTGGGTAGCACAGATACGCAGTATTTT.

The sample holds a few counts of this clonotype. This may be a read error: a much more frequent sequence differs by one nucleotide. The chain combines TRBV6-1 with TRBJ1-3; D remains unclear. The CDR3 runs to 14 residues. CDR1 is MNHNS, CDR2 SASEGT, per germline. DNA of the CDR3: TGTGCCAGCAGCTTGGGGATCACTGGAAGCACCATATATTTT. Its protein product is CASSLGITGSTIYF.

To note about this clonotype: The likely explanation is a read error, given a far larger clone one base away. V is TRBV6-6 and J is TRBJ1-4; D not resolved. The CDR3 is 13 residues long. Trimming removed 0 bases at V and 5 bases at J, with 4 bases between. Germline loops: CDR1 MNHNY, CDR2 SVGAGI (reference sequence). This chain's CDR3 is CASSYSWNEKLFF. The CDR3 DNA reads TGTGCCAGCAGTTACTCGTGGAATGAAAAACTGTTTTTT.

This clonotype appeared many times. V and J are TRBV10-2 and TRBJ1-6; D gene ambiguous. The CDR3 spans 13 residues. Trimming cost V 8 bases and J 6 bases, with 11 bases left between them. The germline CDR1 and CDR2 sequences are WSHSY and SAAADI. The CDR3 nucleotides are TGCGCCAGCTGTAGCCAGACTAATTCACCCCTCCACTTT. Its translation is CASCSQTNSPLHF.

This clonotype was counted at least ten times. The rearrangement joins TRBV30 to TRBJ1-6; D is uncertain. This CDR3 is built from 13 residues. Germline lookup yields CDR1 GTSNPN and CDR2 SVGIG (reference sequence). V gave up 2 bases and J gave up 7 bases, with 9 bases separating them. Here the CDR3 DNA reads TGTGCCTGGAGTTCTCAAAGGAATTCACCCCTCCACTTT. It encodes CAWSSQRNSPLHF. Supplemented by reference TRBV30 and TRBJ1-6, the full variable domain reads SQTIHQWPATLVQPVGSPLSLECTVEGTSNPNLYWYRQAAGRGLQLLFYSVGIGQISSEVPQNLSASRPQDRQFILSSKKLLLSDSGFYLCAWSSQRNSPLHFGNGTRLTVT.

This clonotype was counted many times. The chain employs TRBV11-2 and TRBJ1-2, with a tentative D call TRBD1 (5 bases). Germline V gene sequence: CDR1 SGHAT, CDR2 FQNNGV. The germline V and J ends were trimmed by 2 bases and 7 bases, with 11 bases remaining between them. The CDR3 has 13 residues. The chain's CDR3 is CASSLSWDRGYTF. The CDR3 coding sequence is TGTGCCAGCAGCTTATCATGGGACCGTGGCTACACCTTC.

This clonotype occurred once. A read error is the likely source, as a far larger clone sits one nucleotide away. This chain links TRBV6-9 with TRBJ2-2; TRBD1 agrees at 9 bases. J was trimmed by 4 bases and V by 3 bases; bases with no gene match: 9. Germline values: CDR1 MNHGY, CDR2 SVAAGI. The CDR3 sequence is 17 residues long. In DNA form, the CDR3 reads TGTGCCAGCAGTTACCGCTCCGGGACAGGGCTCACCGGGGAGCTGTTTTTT. Translation: CASSYRSGTGLTGELFF.

Concerning this clonotype itself: One base separates it from a far larger clone, so it is likely a read error. This chain links TRBV7-9 with TRBJ2-1; D gene uncertain. CDR1 is SEHNR and CDR2 is FQNEAQ in the germline V gene (reference sequence). CDR3 length: 13 amino acids. The CDR3 protein is CASSLASYNGQFF. CDR3 sequence (DNA): TGTGCCAGCAGCTTAGCTAGCTACAATGGGCAGTTCTTC.

This chain uses TRBV13 with TRBJ2-2; 10 bases fit TRBD1. This CDR3 is 16 amino acids long. CDR1 and CDR2 from the germline V gene are PRHDT and FYEKMQ (reference sequence). J gave up 7 bases and V 2 bases, and 7 bases lay outside the gene matches. The CDR3, as DNA: TGTGCCAGCAGCTTACTTTCCGGGACAGGGGACGGGGAGCTGTTTTTT. Translation gives CASSLLSGTGDGELFF.

V usage is TRBV6-1 and J usage is TRBJ2-7; tentative D call: TRBD1 (6 bases). The CDR3 runs 11 residues. The germline gives CDR1 MNHNS, CDR2 SASEGT. Trimming removed 4 bases from V and 11 bases from J, with 12 bases in between. In nucleotides, the CDR3 is TGTGCCAGCAGTGGCCACAGGGAGAAGTACTTC. Residues: CASSGHREKYF.

This clonotype was found a few times. A much larger clone differs from this one at a single base, so this may be a read error. The chain links TRBV12-3 or TRBV12-4 to TRBJ1-1, with unresolved D. The CDR3 length is 14 residues. With 6 bases removed from V and 1 base from J, the gap between germline ends came to 12 bases. The CDR3 here is CASSLREGNTEAFF. The CDR3 bases are TGTGCCAGCAGCCTAAGGGAGGGGAACACTGAAGCTTTCTTT.

Remarks on this clonotype: It may be a read error: a sequence one base away is much more abundant. V usage is TRBV5-4 and J usage is TRBJ1-1; D might be TRBD1 (6 bases). CDR1 and CDR2 from the germline V gene are SGHNT and YYREEE (reference sequence). The CDR3 totals 16 residues. The CDR3 sequence: CAISSHNRDKHTEAFF. Here the CDR3 DNA reads TGTGCCATCAGCTCCCATAATCGGGACAAGCACACTGAAGCTTTCTTT.

This clonotype was seen repeatedly, ten times or more. The J gene is TRBJ1-5, the V gene TRBV30; D might be TRBD1 (5 bases). Deletions cut 2 bases from V and 7 bases from J, with 9 bases between. The CDR3 runs 12 residues. Germline V gene sequence: CDR1 GTSNPN, CDR2 SVGIG (reference sequence). For the CDR3, the DNA is TGTGCCTGGAGTACGGGGCAACAGCCCCAGCATTTT. Translating gives CAWSTGQQPQHF. The full variable domain, rest sourced from reference TRBV30 and TRBJ1-5, is SQTIHQWPATLVQPVGSPLSLECTVEGTSNPNLYWYRQAAGRGLQLLFYSVGIGQISSEVPQNLSASRPQDRQFILSSKKLLLSDSGFYLCAWSTGQQPQHFGDGTRLSIL.

Regarding this clonotype: A much more abundant neighbour one base away suggests this may be a read error. V usage is TRBV6-1 and J usage is TRBJ1-4; possibly TRBD1 for D (6 bases). Trimming shortened V by 10 bases and J by 6 bases, and 15 bases separated the two germline ends. Germline V gene data show CDR1 as MNHNS and CDR2 as SASEGT. This CDR3 comprises 13 residues. CDR3 loop: CANTRRTDEKLFF. Written as DNA, the CDR3 is TGTGCCAACACTCGGCGGACAGATGAAAAACTGTTTTTT.